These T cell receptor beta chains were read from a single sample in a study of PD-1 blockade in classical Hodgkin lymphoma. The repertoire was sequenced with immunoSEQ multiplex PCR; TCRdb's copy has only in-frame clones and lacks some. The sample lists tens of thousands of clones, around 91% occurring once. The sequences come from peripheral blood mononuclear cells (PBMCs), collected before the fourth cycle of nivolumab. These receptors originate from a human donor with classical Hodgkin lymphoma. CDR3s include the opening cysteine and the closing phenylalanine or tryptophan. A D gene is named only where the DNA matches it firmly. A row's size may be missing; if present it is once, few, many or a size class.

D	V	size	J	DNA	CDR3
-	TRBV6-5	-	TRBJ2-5	TGTGCCAGCAGTTACAACGGGGAAGAGACCCAGTACTTC	CASSYNGEETQYF
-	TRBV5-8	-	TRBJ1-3	TGTGCCAGCAGCTTGACCACCACCTCGACAGGCCGCTGGGGAAACACCATATATTTT	CASSLTTTSTGRWGNTIYF
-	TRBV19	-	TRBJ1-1	TGTGCCAGTAGTATATCGGGCCCGGGTTTGGCACTGATGAACACTGAAGCTTTCTTT	CASSISGPGLALMNTEAFF
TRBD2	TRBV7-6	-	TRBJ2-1	TGTGCCAGCAGCTTAAGTCGAGGACTAGCGATTGAGCAGTTCTTC	CASSLSRGLAIEQFF
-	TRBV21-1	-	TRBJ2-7	TGTGCCAGCAGCAAAGATTATGGGGAGAGTAGGTTTGGGCAGTACTTC	CASSKDYGESRFGQYF
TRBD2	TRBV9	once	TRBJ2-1	TGTGCCAGCAGCGTAGACGCGGGGGGTTACAATGAGCAGTTCTTC	CASSVDAGGYNEQFF
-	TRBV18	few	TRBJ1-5	TGTGCCAGCTCATCCACCTATCAGCCCCAGCATTTT	CASSSTYQPQHF
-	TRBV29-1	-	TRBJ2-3	TGCAGCGTCCACACTCCCAGACAGACAAGCACAGATACGCAGTATTTT	CSVHTPRQTSTDTQYF
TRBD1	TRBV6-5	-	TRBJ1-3	TGTGCCAGCTCCCTAGGGACAGCTGGAAACACCATATATTTT	CASSLGTAGNTIYF
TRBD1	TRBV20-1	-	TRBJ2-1	TGCAGTGCTAGCTTAGACAGGGCCGCGATCTTC	CSASLDRAAIF
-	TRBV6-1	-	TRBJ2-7	TGTGCCAGCACACACCTCGTGAATCCGGGATACGAGCAGTACTTC	CASTHLVNPGYEQYF
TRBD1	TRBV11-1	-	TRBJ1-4	TGTGCCAGCAGCATACGACAGGGAACTAATGAAAAACTGTTTTTT	CASSIRQGTNEKLFF
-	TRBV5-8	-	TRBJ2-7	TGTGCCAGCAGCTTACTGTCATCCCGGGCCGACTACGAGCAGTACTTC	CASSLLSSRADYEQYF
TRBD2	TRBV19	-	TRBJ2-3	TGTGCCAGTAGGCTCGGACTAGCGGGAGCAGATACGCAGTATTTT	CASRLGLAGADTQYF
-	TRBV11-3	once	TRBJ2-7	TGTGCCAGCAGCTTAGATCAAGGGGGACTACCCTACGAGCAGTACTTC	CASSLDQGGLPYEQYF
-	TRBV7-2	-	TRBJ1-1	TGTGCCAGCAGCTTAGTCGGAGGCAACACTGAAGCTTTCTTT	CASSLVGGNTEAFF
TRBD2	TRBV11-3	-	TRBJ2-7	TGTGCCAGCAGCCCCGGACTAGCGGGAGTGGGAGAGCAGTACTTC	CASSPGLAGVGEQYF
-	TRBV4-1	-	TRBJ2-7	TGCGCCAGCAGCCTCGGGACTCCTGGCGAGCAGTACTTC	CASSLGTPGEQYF
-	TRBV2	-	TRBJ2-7	TGTGCCAGCACCCCCGGCGGGGTGCTATCCTACGAGCAGTACTTC	CASTPGGVLSYEQYF
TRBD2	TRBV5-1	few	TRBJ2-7	TGCGCCAGCAGCTTTCGGGAGGGTCTGGTTGACGAGCAGTACTTC	CASSFREGLVDEQYF
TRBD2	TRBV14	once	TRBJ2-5	TGTGCCAGCAGCTTAGCGGGAGGGCCGAATTTCTTGTACTTC	CASSLAGGPNFLYF
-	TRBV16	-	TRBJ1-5	TGTGCCAGCAGCCTGGGGCCACGACAGCCCCAGCATTTT	CASSLGPRQPQHF
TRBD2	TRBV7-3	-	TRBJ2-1	TGTGCCAGCAGCTTATATCCTAGCGGGGGATTCACAGACTCCTACAATGAGCAGTTCTTC	CASSLYPSGGFTDSYNEQFF